This is a list of T cell receptor beta chains from one sample in a study of T cell responses to AZD1222 COVID-19 vaccine. Method: immunoSEQ multiplex PCR; TCRdb's copy keeps in-frame clones and lacks some. The repertoire holds approximately 120,000 clones, 85% to 95% seen once, with about 0.86% in the top ten. Here the sequenced sample was peripheral blood, taken on day 0 of AZD1222 vaccination. The receptors stem from an adult in good health. Each CDR3 is given with its conserved first and last residue.

TRBV7-6	TRBJ2-2	16	CASSLEGTVDTGELFF
TRBV7-2	TRBJ2-7	14	CASSLEPSPYEQYF
TRBV20-1	TRBJ2-1	13	CSASSPGLLEQFF
TRBV6-6	TRBJ1-2	13	CASSLTGSDGYTF
TRBV4-1	TRBJ1-1	15	CASSQTQGGHTEAFF
TRBV27	TRBJ2-7	15	CASSSPGQGSYEQYF
TRBV3-1/TRBV3-2	TRBJ1-3	15	CASSQHGQGGNTIYF
TRBV5-1	TRBJ2-1	15	CASIPGWGSYNEQFF
TRBV3-1/TRBV3-2	TRBJ1-4	15	CASSPPGQGGEKLFF
TRBV18	TRBJ2-6	14	CASSRESGANVLTF
TRBV19	TRBJ1-2	14	CASSMRDSRDGYTF
TRBV5-1	TRBJ2-5	15	CASSVGTGYQETQYF
TRBV7-8	TRBJ1-6	14	CASSLGVLNSPLHF
TRBV11-2	TRBJ1-3	20	CASSLEGQYTLNHSGNTIYF
TRBV19	TRBJ1-3	12	CAISDIGNTIYF
TRBV10-1	TRBJ2-7	13	CARQDSEPYEQYF
TRBV5-4	TRBJ2-1	16	CASSPPTSGGAGEQFF
TRBV25-1	TRBJ2-1	14	CATPNGTGNNEQFF
TRBV5-1	TRBJ2-7	14	CASSLDSNTYEQYF
TRBV5-1	TRBJ2-5	15	CASSTRQGGRETQYF
TRBV3-1/TRBV3-2	TRBJ1-2	12	CASSQDPYGYTF
TRBV7-6	TRBJ1-1	13	CASSSQQGTEAFF
TRBV29-1	TRBJ1-1	13	CSVDRGIGTEAFF
TRBV10-3	TRBJ1-3	14	CAITEDLSGNTIYF
TRBV7-6	TRBJ2-2	13	CASSVQGTGELFF
TRBV9	TRBJ1-6	15	CASSVTPGWNSPLHF
TRBV6-5	TRBJ1-4	13	CASSYSGVEKLFF
TRBV5-4	TRBJ1-4	14	CATRPGGVNEKLFF
TRBV9	TRBJ1-1	12	CASSARGTEAFF
TRBV3-1/TRBV3-2	TRBJ1-1	14	CASSQGQGNTEAFF
TRBV27	TRBJ1-2	11	CASSGWGGYTF
TRBV6-2/TRBV6-3	TRBJ2-7	15	CASSTRQGAVYEQYF
TRBV18	TRBJ2-1	16	CASSPTSTASYNEQFF
TRBV18	TRBJ2-1	13	CASSTTGDNEQFF
TRBV5-1	TRBJ2-7	13	CASSWDRVYEQYF
TRBV6-6	TRBJ1-5	15	CASSYGGYSNQPQHF
TRBV7-9	TRBJ1-4	12	CASSSVLEKLFF
TRBV28	TRBJ1-1	14	CASSLPRGNTEAFF
TRBV6-6	TRBJ1-5	15	CASSYRDRLNQPQHF
TRBV12-3/TRBV12-4	TRBJ1-1	11	CASSLQSEAFF
TRBV19	TRBJ2-1	18	CASSIDGTSGGPYNEQFF
TRBV11-2	TRBJ2-5	16	CASSLAGTGGRETQYF
TRBV18	TRBJ2-1	14	CASSVDRNYNEQFF
TRBV12-3/TRBV12-4	TRBJ1-1	13	CASSLPGAREAFF
TRBV5-5	TRBJ2-3	12	CASSYSTDTQYF
TRBV7-9	TRBJ1-5	17	CASSLGQGRGSNQPQHF
TRBV2	TRBJ1-1	14	CASSEYRGGTEAFF
TRBV11-2	TRBJ1-6	16	CASSLIPRSYNSPLHF
TRBV4-1	TRBJ2-5	16	CASSPTSGGALETQYF
TRBV18	TRBJ2-7	15	CASSPLQGPSYEQYF
TRBV6-6	TRBJ1-4	12	CASSYANEKLFF
TRBV7-9	TRBJ1-2	15	CASSRHSSDGYGYTF
TRBV18	TRBJ2-7	12	CASSPNFNEQYF
TRBV7-2	TRBJ2-5	13	CASSLVGQETQYF
TRBV6-1	TRBJ1-1	15	CASSELRYSDLEAFF
TRBV19	TRBJ1-5	14	CASSTQGAYQPQHF
TRBV6-5	TRBJ1-6	12	CASSYSNSPLHF